This T cell receptor (beta chain) was captured in a study of T cell responses to AZD1222 COVID-19 vaccine. The CDR3 runs to 15 residues. CDR1 is MNHEY and CDR2 is SVGAGI in the germline V gene. Germline trimming cut 6 bases from V and 0 bases from J; bases unmatched to any gene: 7. The protocol was immunoSEQ multiplex PCR, while the TCRdb copy is restricted to in-frame clones and leaves out a portion. The sample includes about 100,000 clones, 90% seen only once; the top ten take about 1.5%. This sequence joins TRBV6-5 and TRBJ2-7; 8 positions match TRBD2. The receptor's source is an adult in good health. The sample consisted of peripheral blood, taken on day 0 of AZD1222 vaccination. The CDR3: CASRPREGTSYEQYF. CDR3 DNA: TGTGCCAGCAGGCCCCGGGAGGGGACCTCCTACGAGCAGTACTTC.